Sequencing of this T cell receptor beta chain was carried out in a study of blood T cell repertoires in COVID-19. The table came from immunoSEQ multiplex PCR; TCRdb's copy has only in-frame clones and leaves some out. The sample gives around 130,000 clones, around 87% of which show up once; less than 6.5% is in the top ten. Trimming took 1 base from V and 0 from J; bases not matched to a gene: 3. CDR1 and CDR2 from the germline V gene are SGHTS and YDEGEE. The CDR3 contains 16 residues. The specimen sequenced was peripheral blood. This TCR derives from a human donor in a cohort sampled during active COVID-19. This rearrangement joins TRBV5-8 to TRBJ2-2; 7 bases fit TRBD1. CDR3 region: CASSLFTGANTGELFF. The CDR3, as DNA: TGTGCCAGCAGCTTGTTCACAGGGGCGAACACCGGGGAGCTGTTTTTT. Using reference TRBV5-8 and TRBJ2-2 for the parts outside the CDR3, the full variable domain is EAGVTQSPTHLIKTRGQQATLRCSPISGHTSVYWYQQALGLGLQFLLWYDEGEERNRGNFPPRFSGRQFPNYSSELNVNALELEDSALYLCASSLFTGANTGELFFGEGSRLTVL.